A single sample gave rise to the 11 T cell receptor beta chains below, sequenced in a study of T cells in Graves' hyperthyroidism and ophthalmopathy. It was RNA transcripts that yielded the amplified TCR beta CDR3 regions. The HTBI set primed first-round TCR CDR3 RT-PCR. TCRdb ran MiXCR on the multiplex PCR reads and lists one entry per CDR3 protein. The table lists 350,000 to 450,000 distinct CDR3 sequences, approximately 18% of them singletons. The material sequenced was blood. Receptor source: a woman aged 30 to 39 with Graves' hyperthyroidism that later progressed to Graves' ophthalmopathy.

At least ten counts were recorded for this clonotype. V gene TRBV27 combines with J gene TRBJ1-1; D possibly corresponds to TRBD1 (6 bases). Germline assignment: CDR1 MNHEY and CDR2 SMNVEV (reference sequence). V shed 1 base and J shed 3 bases, with 15 bases lying between them. The CDR3 has 16 amino acids. The CDR3 nucleotides are TGTGCCAGCAGTTTATTGCCCGGGGGCTTGGACACTGAAGCTTTCTTT. Translation: CASSLLPGGLDTEAFF.

At least ten counts were recorded for this clonotype. The chain joins TRBV11-2 to TRBJ2-7; TRBD1 matches at 8 bases. The CDR3 extends over 14 amino acids. Germline V gives CDR1 SGHAT, CDR2 FQNNGV. V gave up 4 bases and J gave up 2 bases; unmatched junction bases: 4. This chain's CDR3 is CASSSRDRTYEQYF. CDR3 sequence (DNA): TGTGCCAGCAGCTCTCGGGACAGGACCTACGAGCAGTACTTC.

This clonotype was recorded at least ten times. The J gene is TRBJ1-3, the V gene TRBV18, with no clear D. This CDR3 spans 16 amino acids. Germline V lookup: CDR1 KGHSH, CDR2 LQKENI. V lost 3 bases to trimming and J lost 0 bases, with 12 bases between them. As DNA, the CDR3 is TGTGCCAGCTCACCCCGGACGGAAGCCTCTGGAAACACCATATATTTT. Translation gives CASSPRTEASGNTIYF.

There are many counts of this clonotype. The chain links TRBV20-1 to TRBJ2-1; 9 bases align to TRBD2. V lost 5 bases to trimming and J lost 3 bases; unmatched junction nucleotides: 11. The CDR3 runs to 16 residues. CDR1 DFQATT and CDR2 SNEGSKA come from the germline V gene (reference sequence). The CDR3 loop is CSAAPLERGDYNEQFF. The DNA for the CDR3 is TGCAGTGCTGCCCCCCTAGAGCGGGGGGACTACAATGAGCAGTTCTTC.

This clonotype occurred a few times. The chain combines TRBV27 with TRBJ1-5; D remains ambiguous. CDR1 is MNHEY, CDR2 SMNVEV, per germline (reference sequence). The germline V and J ends were trimmed by 5 bases and 9 bases, with 17 bases remaining between them. This CDR3 comprises 14 residues. The CDR3 is CASSPEMLSPPQHF. The DNA of the CDR3 is TGTGCCAGCAGTCCCGAAATGCTCAGTCCGCCCCAGCATTTT.

This clonotype has only a few counts. This chain uses TRBV28 with TRBJ1-5, with TRBD1 matching 10 bases. V gave up 6 bases and J gave up 4 bases; unmatched junction bases: 6. The CDR3 length is 15 residues. Germline values: CDR1 MDHEN, CDR2 SYDVKM. CDR3: CASSPDRGWNQPQHF. CDR3 DNA sequence: TGTGCCAGCAGCCCGGACAGGGGGTGGAATCAGCCCCAGCATTTT.

V usage is TRBV11-3 and J usage is TRBJ2-1; 8 nucleotides match TRBD1. The trim removed 5 bases at V and 7 bases at J, leaving 7 bases unmatched. CDR1 is SGHNT and CDR2 is YENEEA in the germline V gene. The CDR3 spans 14 residues. DNA for the CDR3: TGTGCCAGCAGCCCTCCGGACAGGGAGAATGAGCAGTTCTTC. It encodes CASSPPDRENEQFF.

This clonotype was detected a few times. The rearrangement joins TRBV2 to TRBJ2-2; 10 bases are a match to TRBD1. This CDR3 is 14 amino acids long. CDR1 is SNHLY, CDR2 FYNNEI, per germline. The J segment lost 5 bases and the V segment lost 4 bases, leaving 1 base of the junction unmatched. The CDR3 coding sequence is TGTGCCAGCAGTGGGACAGGGGGGACCGGGGAGCTGTTTTTT. It translates to CASSGTGGTGELFF.

This clonotype was detected a few times. The rearrangement links TRBV19 to TRBJ2-3; D is tentatively TRBD1 or TRBD2 (6 bases each). This CDR3 region has 16 residues. Per the germline V gene, CDR1 is LNHDA and CDR2 is SQIVND (reference sequence). The ends were cut back, 4 bases at V and 9 bases at J, with 23 bases in the middle. The CDR3 loop reads CASSTPERGHQGTQYF. CDR3 in DNA: TGTGCCAGTAGTACCCCCGAACGGGGGCACCAGGGCACGCAGTATTTT.

This clonotype occurred a few times. CDR3 residues: CASSPWARGAGNQPQHF. The DNA for the CDR3 is TGTGCCAGCAGCCCGTGGGCCAGGGGCGCGGGCAATCAGCCCCAGCATTTT. The chain is built from TRBV5-6 and TRBJ1-5; D may be TRBD1 (6 bases). This CDR3 region has 17 residues. Per germline, CDR1 SGHDT and CDR2 YYEEEE. V was shortened by 4 bases and J by 2 bases, with 19 bases between the two germline ends.

This clonotype was seen just once. A much larger clone sits a single nucleotide away, making a read error possible. This chain connects TRBV24-1 to TRBJ2-1; D unresolved. Germline-derived CDR1 and CDR2 are KGHDR and SFDVKD. The CDR3 loop spans 14 amino acids. The ends were cut back, 3 bases at V and 6 bases at J, with 11 bases in the middle. CDR3: CATSDGDICNEQFF. The CDR3 DNA sequence: TGTGCCACCAGTGATGGAGACATCTGCAATGAGCAGTTCTTC.